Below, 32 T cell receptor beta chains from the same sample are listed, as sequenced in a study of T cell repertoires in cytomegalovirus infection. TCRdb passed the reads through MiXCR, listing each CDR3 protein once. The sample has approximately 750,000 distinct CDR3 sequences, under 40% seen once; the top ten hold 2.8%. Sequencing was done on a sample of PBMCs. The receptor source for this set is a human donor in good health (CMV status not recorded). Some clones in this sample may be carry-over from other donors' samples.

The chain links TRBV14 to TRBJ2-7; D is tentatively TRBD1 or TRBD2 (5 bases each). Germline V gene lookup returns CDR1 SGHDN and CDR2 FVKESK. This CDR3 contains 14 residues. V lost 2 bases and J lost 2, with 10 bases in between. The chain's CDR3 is CASSQYGAAYEQYF. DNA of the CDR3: TGTGCCAGCAGCCAATACGGGGCAGCCTACGAGCAGTACTTC.

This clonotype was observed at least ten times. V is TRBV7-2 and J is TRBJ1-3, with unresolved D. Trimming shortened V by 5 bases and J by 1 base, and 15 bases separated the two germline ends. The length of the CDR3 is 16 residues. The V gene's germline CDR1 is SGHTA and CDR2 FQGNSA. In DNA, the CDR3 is TGTGCCAGCAGCCGCTACCCGGGAGGGTCTGGAAACACCATATATTTT. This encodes CASSRYPGGSGNTIYF.

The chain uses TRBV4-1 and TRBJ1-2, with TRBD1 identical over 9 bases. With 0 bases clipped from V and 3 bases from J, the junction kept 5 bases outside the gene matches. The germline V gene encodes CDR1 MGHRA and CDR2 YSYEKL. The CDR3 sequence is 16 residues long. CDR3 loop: CASSQDGGQGDYGYTF. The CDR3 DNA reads TGCGCCAGCAGCCAAGATGGGGGACAGGGAGACTATGGCTACACCTTC.

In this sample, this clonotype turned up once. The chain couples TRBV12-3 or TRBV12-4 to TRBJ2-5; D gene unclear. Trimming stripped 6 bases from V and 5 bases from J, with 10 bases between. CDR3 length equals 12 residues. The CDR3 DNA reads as TGTGCCAGCAGCCCCAGTTTGGAGACCCAGTACTTC. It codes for CASSPSLETQYF.

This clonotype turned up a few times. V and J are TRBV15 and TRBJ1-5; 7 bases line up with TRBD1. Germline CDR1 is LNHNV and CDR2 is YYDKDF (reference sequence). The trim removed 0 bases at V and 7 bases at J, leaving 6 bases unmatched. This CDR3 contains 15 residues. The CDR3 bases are TGTGCCACCAGCAGAGATCCAGGGGGAACACAGCCCCAGCATTTT. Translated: CATSRDPGGTQPQHF. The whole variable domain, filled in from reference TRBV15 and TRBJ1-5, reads DAMVIQNPRYQVTQFGKPVTLSCSQTLNHNVMYWYQQKSSQAPKLLFHYYDKDFNNEADTPDNFQSRRPNTSFCFLDIRSPGLGDTAMYLCATSRDPGGTQPQHFGDGTRLSIL.

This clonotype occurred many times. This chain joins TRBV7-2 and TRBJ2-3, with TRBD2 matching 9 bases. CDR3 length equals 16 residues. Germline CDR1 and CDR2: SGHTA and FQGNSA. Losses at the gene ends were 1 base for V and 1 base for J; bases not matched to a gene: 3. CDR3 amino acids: CASSLGGGRGTDTQYF. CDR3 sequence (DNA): TGTGCCAGCAGCTTAGGGGGCGGGAGGGGCACAGATACGCAGTATTTT.

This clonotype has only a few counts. The CDR3 reads CASGRGEETQYF. The CDR3, as DNA: TGTGCCAGCGGGCGGGGAGAAGAGACCCAGTACTTC. The gene calls are TRBV7-8 and TRBJ2-5; maybe TRBD2 (6 bases). The CDR3 loop spans 12 amino acids. The germline CDR1 and CDR2 sequences are SGHVS and FQNEAQ. V was clipped by 8 bases and J by 3 bases, with 10 bases between them.

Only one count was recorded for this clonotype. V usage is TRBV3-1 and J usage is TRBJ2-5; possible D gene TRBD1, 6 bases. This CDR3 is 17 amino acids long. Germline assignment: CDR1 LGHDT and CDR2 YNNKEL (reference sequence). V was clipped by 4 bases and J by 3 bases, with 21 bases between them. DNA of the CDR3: TGTGCCAGCAGCCCGTATACCGGTGGGACATGGGAAGAGACCCAGTACTTC. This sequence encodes CASSPYTGGTWEETQYF.

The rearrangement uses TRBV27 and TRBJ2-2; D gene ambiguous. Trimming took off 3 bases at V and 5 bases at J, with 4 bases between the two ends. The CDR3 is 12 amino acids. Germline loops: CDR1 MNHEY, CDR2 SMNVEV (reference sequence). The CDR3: CASSLMTGELFF. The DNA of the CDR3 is TGTGCCAGCAGTTTGATGACCGGGGAGCTGTTTTTT.

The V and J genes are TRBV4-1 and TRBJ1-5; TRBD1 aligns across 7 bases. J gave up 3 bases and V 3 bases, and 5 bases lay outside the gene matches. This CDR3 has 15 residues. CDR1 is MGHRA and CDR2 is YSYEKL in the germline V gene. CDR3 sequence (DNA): TGCGCCAGCAGCCAGACGACAGGGACCAATCAGCCCCAGCATTTT. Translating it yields CASSQTTGTNQPQHF.

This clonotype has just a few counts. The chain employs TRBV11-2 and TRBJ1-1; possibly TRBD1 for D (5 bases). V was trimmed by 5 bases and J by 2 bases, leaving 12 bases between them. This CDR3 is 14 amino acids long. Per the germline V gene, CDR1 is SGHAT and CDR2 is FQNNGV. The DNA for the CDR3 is TGTGCCAGCAGCCCAAGGGGCTCTAACACTGAAGCTTTCTTT. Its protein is CASSPRGSNTEAFF.

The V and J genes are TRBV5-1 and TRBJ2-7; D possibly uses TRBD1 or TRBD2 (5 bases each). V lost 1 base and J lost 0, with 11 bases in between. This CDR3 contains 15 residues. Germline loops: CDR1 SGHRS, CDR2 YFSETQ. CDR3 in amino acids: CASSLRGASSYEQYF. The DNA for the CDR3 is TGCGCCAGCAGCTTGAGAGGGGCGAGCTCCTACGAGCAGTACTTC.

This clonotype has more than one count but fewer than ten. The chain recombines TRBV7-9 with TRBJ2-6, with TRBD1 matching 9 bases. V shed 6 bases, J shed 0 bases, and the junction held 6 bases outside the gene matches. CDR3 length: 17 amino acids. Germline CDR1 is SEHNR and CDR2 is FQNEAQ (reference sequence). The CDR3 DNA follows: TGTGCCAGCAGTTCACAGGGGGCGAACTCTGGGGCCAACGTCCTGACTTTC. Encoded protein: CASSSQGANSGANVLTF.

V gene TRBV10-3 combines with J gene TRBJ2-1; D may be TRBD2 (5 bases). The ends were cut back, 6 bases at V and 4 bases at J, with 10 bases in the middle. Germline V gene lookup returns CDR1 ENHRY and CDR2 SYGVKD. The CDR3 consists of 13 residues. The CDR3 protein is CAIRKGDYNEQFF. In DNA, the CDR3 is TGTGCCATCAGAAAGGGAGATTACAATGAGCAGTTCTTC.

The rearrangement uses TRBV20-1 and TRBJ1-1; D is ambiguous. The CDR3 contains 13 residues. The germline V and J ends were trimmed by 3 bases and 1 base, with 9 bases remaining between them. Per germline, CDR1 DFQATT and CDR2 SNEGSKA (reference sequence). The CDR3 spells CSASPLTNTEAFF. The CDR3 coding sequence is TGCAGTGCTAGTCCCCTAACGAACACTGAAGCTTTCTTT.

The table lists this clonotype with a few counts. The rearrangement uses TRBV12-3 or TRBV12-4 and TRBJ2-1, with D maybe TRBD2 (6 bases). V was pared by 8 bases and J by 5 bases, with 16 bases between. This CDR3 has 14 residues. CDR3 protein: CASEFGGLDNEQFF. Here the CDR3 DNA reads TGTGCCAGCGAGTTCGGGGGACTTGACAATGAGCAGTTCTTC.

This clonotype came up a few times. In DNA form, the CDR3 reads TGTGCCAGCAGGAACGGACAGGGTGGAGAGACCCAGTACTTC. This translates into CASRNGQGGETQYF. The chain has TRBV28 and TRBJ2-5; 8 bases map to TRBD1. Germline-derived CDR1 and CDR2 are MDHEN and SYDVKM. The V segment lost 6 bases and the J segment 4 bases; nucleotides outside the gene matches: 7. The CDR3 is 14 residues long.

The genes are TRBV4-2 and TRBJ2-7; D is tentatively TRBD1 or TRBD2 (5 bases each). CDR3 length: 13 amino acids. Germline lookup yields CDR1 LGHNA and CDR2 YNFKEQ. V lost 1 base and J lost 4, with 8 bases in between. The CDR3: CASSQGDGYEQYF. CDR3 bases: TGTGCCAGCAGCCAAGGGGACGGGTACGAGCAGTACTTC.

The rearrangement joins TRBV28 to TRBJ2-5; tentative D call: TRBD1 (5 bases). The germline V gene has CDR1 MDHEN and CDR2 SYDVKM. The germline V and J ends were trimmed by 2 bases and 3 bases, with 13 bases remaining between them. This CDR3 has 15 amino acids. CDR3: CASSLGARAEETQYF. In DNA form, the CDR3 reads TGTGCCAGCAGTTTAGGGGCCAGAGCTGAAGAGACCCAGTACTTC.

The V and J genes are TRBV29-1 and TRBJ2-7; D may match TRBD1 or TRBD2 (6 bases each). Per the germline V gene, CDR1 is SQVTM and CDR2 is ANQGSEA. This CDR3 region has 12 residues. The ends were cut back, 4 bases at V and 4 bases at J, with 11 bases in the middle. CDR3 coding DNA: TGCAGCGTTGGGCCGGGGGCGTACGAGCAGTACTTC. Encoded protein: CSVGPGAYEQYF.

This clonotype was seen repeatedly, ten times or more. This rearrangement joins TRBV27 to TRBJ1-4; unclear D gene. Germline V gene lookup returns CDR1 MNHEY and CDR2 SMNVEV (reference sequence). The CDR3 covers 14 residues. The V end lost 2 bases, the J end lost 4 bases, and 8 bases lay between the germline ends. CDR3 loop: CASSLRGVNEKLFF. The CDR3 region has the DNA TGTGCCAGCAGTTTACGCGGTGTTAATGAAAAACTGTTTTTT.

CDR3 nucleotide sequence: TGTGCCAGCAGTTACAACACTTGGGAGCAGTACTTC. The encoded protein is CASSYNTWEQYF. The V gene is TRBV6-6, the J gene TRBJ2-7; D remains ambiguous. The CDR3 has 12 residues. V lost 2 bases to trimming and J lost 7 bases, with 9 bases between them. The germline gives CDR1 MNHNY, CDR2 SVGAGI (reference sequence).

The DNA of the CDR3 is TGCAGTGCTAGAGATCCGGGGGCCTATGGCTACACCTTC. Its protein is CSARDPGAYGYTF. V gene TRBV20-1 combines with J gene TRBJ1-2; weak D call: TRBD1 (6 bases). With 0 bases removed from V and 4 bases from J, the gap between germline ends came to 9 bases. CDR3 length: 13 amino acids. Germline CDR1 is DFQATT and CDR2 is SNEGSKA (reference sequence).

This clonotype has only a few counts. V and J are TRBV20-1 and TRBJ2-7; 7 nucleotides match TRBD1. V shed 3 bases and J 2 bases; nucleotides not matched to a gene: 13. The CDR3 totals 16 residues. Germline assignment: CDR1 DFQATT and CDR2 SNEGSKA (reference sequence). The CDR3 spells CSASSFKGQRTYEQYF. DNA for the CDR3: TGCAGTGCTAGCTCCTTCAAGGGACAGAGAACCTACGAGCAGTACTTC.

The DNA of the CDR3 is TGTGCCAGCAGTGCGTCCGGGACTAGTAGGCCCGGGGAGCTGTTTTTT. It specifies CASSASGTSRPGELFF. V and J are TRBV27 and TRBJ2-2, with TRBD2 matching 8 bases. Losses at the gene ends were 5 bases for V and 6 bases for J; bases not matched to a gene: 11. The CDR3 contains 16 residues. The germline V gene has CDR1 MNHEY and CDR2 SMNVEV (reference sequence).

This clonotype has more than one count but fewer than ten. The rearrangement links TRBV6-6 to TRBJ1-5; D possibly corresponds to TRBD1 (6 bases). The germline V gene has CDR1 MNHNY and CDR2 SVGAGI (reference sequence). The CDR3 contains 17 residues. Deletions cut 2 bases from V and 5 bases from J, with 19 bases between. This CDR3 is CASSYIQGTGGHQPQHF. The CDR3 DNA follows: TGTGCCAGCAGTTACATACAGGGTACCGGGGGACATCAGCCCCAGCATTTT.

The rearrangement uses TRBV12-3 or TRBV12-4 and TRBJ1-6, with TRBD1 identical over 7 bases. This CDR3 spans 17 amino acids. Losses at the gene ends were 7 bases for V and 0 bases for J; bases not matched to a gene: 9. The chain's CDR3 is CASNRGGRSSYNSPLHF. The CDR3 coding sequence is TGTGCCAGCAACCGAGGGGGCCGAAGCTCCTATAATTCACCCCTCCACTTT.

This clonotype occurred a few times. CDR3 nucleotide sequence: TGTGCCACCAGTTCCACTAGCGGAGCGAACACCGGGGAGCTGTTTTTT. Its protein is CATSSTSGANTGELFF. The V gene is TRBV24-1, the J gene TRBJ2-2; 8 bases align to TRBD2. From germline, CDR1 is KGHDR and CDR2 SFDVKD. Trimming at V came to 6 bases and at J to 0 bases, leaving 5 bases not matched to a gene. This CDR3 is built from 16 residues.

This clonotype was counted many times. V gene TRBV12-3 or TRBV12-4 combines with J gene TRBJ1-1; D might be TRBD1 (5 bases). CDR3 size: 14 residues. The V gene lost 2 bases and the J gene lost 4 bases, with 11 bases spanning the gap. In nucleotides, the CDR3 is TGTGCCAGCAGTTTATCTCGTGGGGGCACTGAAGCTTTCTTT. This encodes CASSLSRGGTEAFF.

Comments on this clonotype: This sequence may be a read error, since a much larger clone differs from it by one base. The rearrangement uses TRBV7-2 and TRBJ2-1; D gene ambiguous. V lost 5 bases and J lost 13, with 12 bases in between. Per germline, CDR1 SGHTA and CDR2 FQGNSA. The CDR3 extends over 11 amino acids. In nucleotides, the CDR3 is TGTGCCAGCAGCCCGGCCAGTGGTCAGTTCTTC. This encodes CASSPASGQFF.

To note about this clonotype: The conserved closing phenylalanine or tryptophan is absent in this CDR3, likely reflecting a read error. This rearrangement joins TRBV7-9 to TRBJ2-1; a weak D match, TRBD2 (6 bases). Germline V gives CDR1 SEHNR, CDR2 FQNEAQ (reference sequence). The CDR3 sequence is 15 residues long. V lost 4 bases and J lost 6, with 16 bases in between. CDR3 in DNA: TGTGCCAGCAGCTCCCCCGGCGGGGTTGGCAATGAGCAGTTCTAC. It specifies CASSSPGGVGNEQFY.

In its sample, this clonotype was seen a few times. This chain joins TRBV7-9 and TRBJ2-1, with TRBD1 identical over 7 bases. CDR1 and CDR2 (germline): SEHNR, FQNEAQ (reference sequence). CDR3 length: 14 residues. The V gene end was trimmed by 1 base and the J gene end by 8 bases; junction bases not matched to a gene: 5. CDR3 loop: CASSLGQGVDEQFF. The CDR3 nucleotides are TGTGCCAGCAGCTTAGGGCAGGGGGTGGATGAGCAGTTCTTC.